The text below deals with one T cell receptor beta chain. These data come from a study of blood T cells in healthy people across ages. Peripheral blood from each donor was collected in a volume of roughly 9.8 milliliters. Each sample provided at least 6 micrograms of extracted total RNA. The CDR3 is made up of 16 amino acids. Germline lookup yields CDR1 DFQATT and CDR2 SNEGSKA (reference sequence). V was shortened by 3 bases and J by 1 base, with 18 bases between the two germline ends. A sample-barcoded 5' primer and a J-beta primer mix were used in a second PCR of about 7 to 12 cycles. TCRdb used MiXCR to reprocess the 5' RACE reads, holding one entry per CDR3 protein. Here the sample spans fewer than 900,000 distinct CDR3 sequences, roughly 35% being singletons.

The sequencing input was blood. The chain joins TRBV20-1 to TRBJ1-1, with D perhaps matching TRBD1 (5 bases). This receptor was taken from a man younger than 35 in good health. CDR3 bases: TGCAGTGCTAGTCCCCTGGGGGGAGTCTCGAACACTGAAGCTTTCTTT. The encoded protein is CSASPLGGVSNTEAFF.